This is a list of T cell receptor beta chains from one sample in a study of neoadjuvant anti-PD-1 for oral cavity cancer. Produced via immunoSEQ multiplex PCR; TCRdb's table is partial and in-frame only. This sample has 15,000 or so clones, with about two thirds found just once. The sequences come from PBMCs, collected before nivolumab (anti-PD-1) treatment. These receptors came from a person aged 35-79 years with oral cavity squamous cell carcinoma. CDR3s include the opening cysteine and the closing phenylalanine or tryptophan. A D gene is named only where the DNA matches it firmly. Only some rows state a clone size, as once, few, many or a class for expanded clones.

J gene	clone size	V gene	D gene	CDR3 DNA	CDR3 protein
TRBJ1-5	once	TRBV10-3	-	TGTGCCATCAGTGAGTCCGGGACACCTAATCAGCCCCAGCATTTT	CAISESGTPNQPQHF
TRBJ2-1	-	TRBV2	-	TGTGCCAGCAGTGGAGGATTTGAGCAGTTCTTC	CASSGGFEQFF
TRBJ2-2	-	TRBV5-1	TRBD1	TGCGCCAGCAGCTCCGGACAGGGGTACCCCGGGGAGCTGTTTTTT	CASSSGQGYPGELFF
TRBJ1-2	few	TRBV30	-	TGTGCCTGGAGTGGGAGCGGGTACTTTAACTATGGCTACACCTTC	CAWSGSGYFNYGYTF
TRBJ1-5	few	TRBV28	-	TGTGCCAGCAGTCCACTTGATTTGACAGGTCAGCCCCAGCATTTT	CASSPLDLTGQPQHF
TRBJ2-1	-	TRBV19	TRBD1	TGTGCCAGTAGAGATTCGGGACAGGGGGCGGGGGATGAGCAGTTCTTC	CASRDSGQGAGDEQFF
TRBJ2-1	-	TRBV4-2	TRBD2	TGTGCCAGCAGTCCCGGGACTAGCGGATACAATGAGCAGTTCTTC	CASSPGTSGYNEQFF
TRBJ2-3	-	TRBV30	-	TGTGCCTGGAGTCAGGTTGCTAGCACAGATACGCAGTATTTT	CAWSQVASTDTQYF
TRBJ1-2	-	TRBV5-6	-	TGTGCCAGCAGCTTGAGAGGGAACTATGGCTACACCTTC	CASSLRGNYGYTF
TRBJ1-3	few	TRBV28	-	TGTGCCAGCAGCTCAGGCAGGGTCGGCGGAAACACCATATATTTT	CASSSGRVGGNTIYF
TRBJ2-7	few	TRBV4-2	TRBD1	TGTGCCAGCAGCCAATCTGGGGGGACAGGGGGCTACGAGCAGTACTTC	CASSQSGGTGGYEQYF
TRBJ2-1	-	TRBV10-3	TRBD2	TGTGCCATCAGTCCTCCCGGGACTAGCCACAATGAGCAGTTCTTC	CAISPPGTSHNEQFF
TRBJ2-1	once	TRBV7-8	-	TGTGCCAGCAGCTTAGACCCTGGGGATGAGCAGTTCTTC	CASSLDPGDEQFF
TRBJ2-2	-	TRBV2	-	TGTGCCAGCAGTGAATACACAGTGAGGGGAAACACCGGGGAGCTGTTTTTT	CASSEYTVRGNTGELFF
TRBJ1-3	-	TRBV6-1	-	TGTGCCAGCAGTGACGACAGGTATTATACTGGAAACACCATATATTTT	CASSDDRYYTGNTIYF
TRBJ2-7	-	TRBV6-5	-	TGTGCCAGCAGTTACAGGTCAGCCTACGAGCAGTACTTC	CASSYRSAYEQYF
TRBJ2-3	-	TRBV2	-	TGTGCCAGCACGTGGGGGCCCGATACGCAGTATTTT	CASTWGPDTQYF
TRBJ2-7	-	TRBV27	-	TGTGCCAGCAGTTTATCCGTCGTACCGCGTTACGAGCAGTACTTC	CASSLSVVPRYEQYF
TRBJ2-7	-	TRBV10-1	-	TGCGCCAGCAGTGGCCCTCCATCCTACGAGCAGTACTTC	CASSGPPSYEQYF
TRBJ2-1	-	TRBV5-1	-	TGCGCCAGCAGCTTAACTTTAGGACAGCCCATGAAGGGAGAGCAGTTCTTC	CASSLTLGQPMKGEQFF
TRBJ1-5	few	TRBV28	-	TGTGCCACCTTTGAGGGGAAAGGGCAGCCCCAGCATTTT	CATFEGKGQPQHF
TRBJ2-2	-	TRBV5-1	TRBD2	TGCGCCAGCAGCTTTTCGCGGGAGACGGACACCGGGGAGCTGTTTTTT	CASSFSRETDTGELFF
TRBJ2-7	once	TRBV7-8	-	TGTGCCAGCAGCTTAAGCAAGTACGAGCAGTACTTC	CASSLSKYEQYF
TRBJ2-3	-	TRBV2	TRBD2	TGTGCCAGCAGGGGTTTAGCGGGAGGGCCGGGGCAGTATTTT	CASRGLAGGPGQYF
TRBJ2-7	-	TRBV5-6	-	TGTGCCAGCAGCTTGGCCCTTGTGGGCGAGCAGTACTTC	CASSLALVGEQYF
TRBJ1-4	-	TRBV5-4	TRBD1	TGTGCCAGCAGCTTGGGACAGGGGGAAGATAAAAAACTGTTTTTT	CASSLGQGEDKKLFF
TRBJ2-2	few	TRBV6-5	-	TGTGCCAGCAGTTACACGGCCAGAATGAACACCGGGGAGCTGTTTTTT	CASSYTARMNTGELFF
TRBJ1-2	-	TRBV6-1	-	TGTGCCAGCAGTGAAGGAGGGCTCTGGGGCTACACCTTC	CASSEGGLWGYTF
TRBJ1-1	-	TRBV28	-	TGTGCCAGCCAAAGGAGCACTGAAGCTTTCTTT	CASQRSTEAFF
TRBJ1-5	-	TRBV9	-	TGTGCCAGCAGCGCCGGACAGACCACAGAGCCCCAGCATTTT	CASSAGQTTEPQHF
TRBJ2-1	-	TRBV6-5	-	TGTGCCAGCAGTTTCAGGACGACCCGGGGCAATGAGCAGTTCTTC	CASSFRTTRGNEQFF
TRBJ1-4	few	TRBV2	-	TGTGCCAGCAGTGATTTAGGGAGCGGTGGAGAAAAACTGTTTTTT	CASSDLGSGGEKLFF
TRBJ2-7	-	TRBV2	-	TGTGCCAGCAGATTGGAGGGCTACGAGCAGTACTTC	CASRLEGYEQYF
TRBJ2-7	-	TRBV27	TRBD2	TGTGCCAGCAAGGAAGGACTAGCGGGAGAAGTTGAGCAGTACTTC	CASKEGLAGEVEQYF
TRBJ2-2	few	TRBV19	-	TGTGCCAGTAGTATGAGCGGTGGGCACTGGACCGGGGAGCTGTTTTTT	CASSMSGGHWTGELFF
TRBJ2-5	once	TRBV25-1	-	TGTGCCAGCAGTTTAGCGGAGACCCAGTACTTC	CASSLAETQYF
TRBJ1-2	-	TRBV18	TRBD1	TGTGCCAGCTCACCCGGGACAGTCGGTCCTGGCTACACCTTC	CASSPGTVGPGYTF
TRBJ1-2	-	TRBV7-9	-	TGTGCCAGCAGCTTGGGGGACGGCCTTGACTATGGCTACACCTTC	CASSLGDGLDYGYTF
TRBJ2-7	-	TRBV30	TRBD1	TGTGCCTGGAAGGGACAGCCCTACGAGCAGTACTTC	CAWKGQPYEQYF
TRBJ1-2	once	TRBV6-1	-	TGTGCCAGCCGGATGGGGGGGGCCAACTATGGCTACACCTTC	CASRMGGANYGYTF
TRBJ2-2	-	TRBV11-3	-	TGTGCCAGCAGCTCCGCGGGGAGTGGCACCGGGGAGCTGTTTTTT	CASSSAGSGTGELFF
TRBJ2-7	once	TRBV10-3	TRBD1	TGTGCCGTGGGACAGGGTACCTACGAGCAGTACTTC	CAVGQGTYEQYF
TRBJ1-1	-	TRBV13	-	TGTGCCAGCAGCTTAGGGGAGGGCACTGAAGCTTTCTTT	CASSLGEGTEAFF